These T cell receptor beta chains were read from a single sample in a study of cytomegalovirus exposure and HLA in healthy donors. Sequencing used immunoSEQ multiplex PCR; TCRdb keeps in-frame clones, though not all of them. Among more than 60,000 clones listed, 65% to 75% were seen once. Specimen: PBMCs. Receptors originate from a man aged 35 to 55 in good health and CMV-seropositive. Both conserved end residues are part of each CDR3. A D gene is named only where the DNA matches it firmly.

J gene	D gene	V gene	CDR3 DNA	CDR3 protein
TRBJ1-5	.	TRBV7-9	TGTGCCAGCTCCAGGGGAAATCAGCCCCAGCATTTT	CASSRGNQPQHF
TRBJ1-6	TRBD1	TRBV6-1	TGTGCCAGCAGTGAAGGGGGGACAGGGCTCTACGGATCTAATTCACCCCTCCACTTT	CASSEGGTGLYGSNSPLHF
TRBJ1-6	.	TRBV6-1	TGTGCCAGCAGTGAAGTGCAGGGAAAGGATTCACCCCTCCACTTT	CASSEVQGKDSPLHF
TRBJ1-1	.	TRBV6-5	TGTGCCAGCAGCGGAGGGGTGGACACTGAAGCTTTCTTT	CASSGGVDTEAFF
TRBJ2-2	.	TRBV2	TGTGCCAGCATCGGGGGAGTCGGCGGGGAGCTGTTTTTT	CASIGGVGGELFF
TRBJ2-1	.	TRBV7-2	TGTGCCAGCAGGCTGAACCGGGGGTACTACAATGAGCAGTTCTTC	CASRLNRGYYNEQFF
TRBJ1-4	TRBD1	TRBV9	TGTGCCAGCAGCCCATTACCAAAGACAGGGACTAATGAAAAACTGTTTTTT	CASSPLPKTGTNEKLFF
TRBJ2-3	TRBD1	TRBV5-4	TGTGCCAGCAGCCCTACCCCGGGAAACAGGGGTAAGGTAGATACGCAGTATTTT	CASSPTPGNRGKVDTQYF
TRBJ2-7	.	TRBV30	TGTGCCTGGATGGCAGGGGGGAGCCACGAGCAGTACTTC	CAWMAGGSHEQYF
TRBJ2-3	TRBD1	TRBV18	TGTGCCAGCTCCCGTGGACAGGGGGGCACAGATACGCAGTATTTT	CASSRGQGGTDTQYF
TRBJ1-6	TRBD1	TRBV19	TGTGCCAGTAGTAGAGGACAGGGGGCAGCTTATAATTCACCCCTCCACTTT	CASSRGQGAAYNSPLHF
TRBJ1-1	.	TRBV7-9	TGTGCCAGCAGCTTAAGCGCAGAAGCTTTCTTT	CASSLSAEAFF
TRBJ2-6	.	TRBV7-3	TGTGCCAGCAGCCCGATTCGTCTCCAGGGAACTGGGGCCAACGTCCTGACTTTC	CASSPIRLQGTGANVLTF
TRBJ2-5	.	TRBV9	TGTGCCAGCAGCGGCGGACTCCAAGAGACCCAGTACTTC	CASSGGLQETQYF
TRBJ2-5	TRBD1	TRBV7-8	TGTGCCAGCAGCTTAGACAGGGGATCCCAAGAGACCCAGTACTTC	CASSLDRGSQETQYF